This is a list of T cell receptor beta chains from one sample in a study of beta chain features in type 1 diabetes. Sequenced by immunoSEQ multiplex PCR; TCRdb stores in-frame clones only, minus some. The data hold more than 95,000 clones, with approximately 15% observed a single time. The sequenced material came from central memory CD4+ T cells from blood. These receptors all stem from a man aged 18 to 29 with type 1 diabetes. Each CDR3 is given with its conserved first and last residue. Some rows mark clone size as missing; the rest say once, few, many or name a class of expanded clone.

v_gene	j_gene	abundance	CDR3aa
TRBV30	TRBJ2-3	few	CAWGRGGSDTQYF
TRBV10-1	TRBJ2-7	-	CASSDLLAGAQPYEQYF
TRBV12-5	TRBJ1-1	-	CASGHTQGSEAFF
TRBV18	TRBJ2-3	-	CASSPAQGGTDTQYF
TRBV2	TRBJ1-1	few	CASSEGPEAFF
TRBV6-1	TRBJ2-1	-	CASSDTTTSSYNEQFF
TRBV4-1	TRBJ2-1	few	CASSRDMAGREQFF
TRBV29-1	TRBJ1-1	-	CSVVKGLNTEAFF
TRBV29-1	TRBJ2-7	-	CSVEGGRDYEQYF
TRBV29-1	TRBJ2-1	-	CSVLTSLAGPYNEQFF
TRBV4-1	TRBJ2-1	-	CASSQDGAGINEQFF
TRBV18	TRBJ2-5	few	CASSPNDNGETQYF
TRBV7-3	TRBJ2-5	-	CASSFSGLEETQYF
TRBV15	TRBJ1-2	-	CATSRDRDRGYGYTF
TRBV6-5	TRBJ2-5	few	CASSSRTASQETQYF
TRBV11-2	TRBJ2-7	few	CASSPQAVSYEQYF
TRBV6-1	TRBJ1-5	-	CASSEGGNQPQHF
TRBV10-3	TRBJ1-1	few	CAITPADGDSEAFF
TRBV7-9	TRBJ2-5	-	CASSRTGGDHQETQYF
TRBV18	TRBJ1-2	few	CASSPGTDYGYTF
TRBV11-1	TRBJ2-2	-	CASSFSISNTGELFF
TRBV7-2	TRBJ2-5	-	CASSSGLGAAFQETQYF
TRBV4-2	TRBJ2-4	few	CASSPSTSGGQNIQYF
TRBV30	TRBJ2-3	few	CAWGRATGTQYF
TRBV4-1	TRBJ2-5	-	CASSQSSNYQETQYF
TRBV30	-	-	CAWKAGAHEQYF
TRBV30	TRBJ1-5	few	CAWNPGQNQPQHF
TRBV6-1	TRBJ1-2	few	CASSEQGQGSPGGYTF
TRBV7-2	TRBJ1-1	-	CASSLQDRNTEAFF
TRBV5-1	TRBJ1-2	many	CASSSDFNYGYTF
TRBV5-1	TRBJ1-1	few	CASSPAGTGNTEAFF
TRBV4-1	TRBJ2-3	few	CASSLLGPGTQYF
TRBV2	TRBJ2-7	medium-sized	CASSEPSGSSYEQYF
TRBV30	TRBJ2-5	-	CAWSGEGGVQETQYF
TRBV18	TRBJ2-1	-	CASSPLTSGSSYNEQFF
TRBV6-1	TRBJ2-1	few	CASLQGGEQFF
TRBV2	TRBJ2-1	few	CASSPGTSGPQFF
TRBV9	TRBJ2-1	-	CASSADGSSYNEQFF
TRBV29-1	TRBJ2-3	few	CSFSGSIRDTQYF
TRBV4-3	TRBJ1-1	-	CASSQEFEGASTEAFF
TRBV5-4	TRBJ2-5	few	CASSLNRGRQETQYF